The rows below give T cell receptor beta chains drawn from one sample of a study of blood T cell repertoires in COVID-19. Repertoires were generated with immunoSEQ multiplex PCR, while TCRdb's copy carries only in-frame clones and drops some. The sample holds over 55,000 clones, more than 70% seen once. The sequenced material came from peripheral blood. All receptors come from a middle-aged man with active COVID-19. Each CDR3 is given with its conserved first and last residue. The D gene is left open where the match is weak. Clone sizes are given selectively: once, few, many, or a class where the clone is expanded.

d_gene,j_gene,abundance,v_gene,CDR3aa,CDR3nt
TRBD1,TRBJ2-1,NA,TRBV6-2/TRBV6-3,CASSQRQGLFF,TGTGCCAGCAGCCAACGACAGGGGCTGTTCTTC
NA,TRBJ2-7,NA,TRBV9,CASSPHLSYEQYF,TGTGCCAGCAGCCCACACCTCTCCTACGAGCAGTACTTC
NA,TRBJ1-5,few,TRBV7-9,CASSVQGPNQPQHF,TGTGCCAGCAGTGTACAGGGACCCAATCAGCCCCAGCATTTT
TRBD1,TRBJ2-2,NA,TRBV9,CASSQKGYRGLTGELFF,TGTGCCAGCAGCCAGAAGGGCTACAGGGGGCTAACCGGGGAGCTGTTTTTT
NA,TRBJ1-1,NA,TRBV2,CASSNQGPNTEAFF,TGTGCCAGCAGTAATCAGGGGCCGAACACTGAAGCTTTCTTT
TRBD1,TRBJ2-6,NA,TRBV7-3,CASSSGQVLSGANVLTF,TGTGCCAGCAGCAGCGGACAGGTGCTCTCTGGGGCCAACGTCCTGACTTTC
NA,TRBJ1-4,NA,TRBV27,CASSLGTKNEKLFF,TGTGCCAGCAGTTTAGGGACAAAGAATGAAAAACTGTTTTTT
NA,TRBJ1-3,NA,TRBV7-8,CASSFHVPRPYPGNTIYF,TGTGCCAGCAGCTTTCATGTTCCCAGGCCCTACCCAGGAAACACCATATATTTT
NA,TRBJ2-2,NA,TRBV11-2,CASSLSTGELFF,TGTGCCAGCAGTCTATCCACCGGGGAGCTGTTTTTT
NA,TRBJ2-7,once,TRBV7-9,CASSSDGATYEQYF,TGTGCCAGCAGCTCCGACGGAGCAACCTACGAGCAGTACTTC
NA,TRBJ2-3,NA,TRBV24-1,CATSDHRASDTQYF,TGTGCCACCAGTGATCACAGGGCATCAGATACGCAGTATTTT
TRBD2,TRBJ2-3,NA,TRBV5-1,CASSSLAGVGRDTQYF,TGCGCCAGCAGCTCCCTAGCGGGAGTCGGAAGAGATACGCAGTATTTT
NA,TRBJ1-4,NA,TRBV5-6,CASSLAEAGEKLFF,TGTGCCAGCAGCTTGGCCGAAGCGGGTGAAAAACTGTTTTTT
NA,TRBJ2-5,NA,TRBV11-1,CASTLGGQGETQYF,TGTGCCAGCACCTTAGGGGGTCAGGGGGAGACCCAGTACTTC
NA,TRBJ2-1,NA,TRBV7-9,CASSTGDNEQFF,TGTGCCAGCAGCACGGGGGACAATGAGCAGTTCTTC
NA,TRBJ2-2,NA,TRBV15,CATIHRNTGELFF,TGTGCCACCATTCACAGGAACACCGGGGAGCTGTTTTTT
NA,TRBJ1-3,NA,TRBV5-1,CASSSDGHSGNTIYF,TGCGCCAGCAGCTCGGACGGACACTCTGGAAACACCATATATTTT
TRBD1,TRBJ1-2,NA,TRBV7-6,CASSLGTGGAGGYTF,TGTGCCAGCAGCCTGGGGACAGGGGGCGCTGGGGGCTACACCTTC
TRBD2,TRBJ2-7,NA,TRBV5-1,CASSPLAGAMGEQYF,TGCGCCAGCAGCCCGCTAGCGGGGGCCATGGGGGAGCAGTACTTC
TRBD2,TRBJ2-7,NA,TRBV28,CASSPPQRGAYEQYF,TGTGCCAGCAGTCCTCCTCAGCGGGGGGCGTACGAGCAGTACTTC
NA,TRBJ1-1,few,TRBV7-9,CASSRPTGEAFF,TGTGCCAGCAGCCGACCAACAGGTGAAGCTTTCTTT
TRBD1,TRBJ2-1,NA,TRBV5-1,CASSLVGQGVDEQFF,TGCGCCAGCAGCTTAGTGGGACAGGGGGTGGATGAGCAGTTCTTC
TRBD2,TRBJ2-5,NA,TRBV7-9,CASSLSSGSRETQYF,TGTGCCAGCAGCTTATCTAGCGGGAGCAGAGAGACCCAGTACTTC
TRBD1,TRBJ1-5,NA,TRBV5-1,CASSLGRLGGDRVSNQPQHF,TGCGCCAGCAGCTTGGGAAGACTCGGTGGGGACAGGGTTTCCAATCAGCCCCAGCATTTT
NA,TRBJ1-4,NA,TRBV11-3,CASSLMDRGTNEKLFF,TGTGCCAGCAGCTTAATGGATAGGGGAACTAATGAAAAACTGTTTTTT
NA,TRBJ1-1,NA,TRBV3-1/TRBV3-2,CASSQEGWGDTEAFF,TGTGCCAGCAGCCAAGAAGGCTGGGGGGACACTGAAGCTTTCTTT
NA,TRBJ2-1,NA,TRBV1,CTSNTRWTGIYNEQFF,TGCACCAGCAATACAAGGTGGACAGGCATATACAATGAGCAGTTCTTC
NA,TRBJ2-2,NA,TRBV24-1,CATSGQGGTGELFF,TGTGCCACCAGTGGGCAGGGCGGCACCGGGGAGCTGTTTTTT
NA,TRBJ2-1,NA,TRBV6-5,CASSYLDSPYNEQFF,TGTGCCAGCAGTTACTTGGACAGTCCCTACAATGAGCAGTTCTTC
TRBD2,TRBJ2-7,NA,TRBV9,CASSVGSSGMREQYF,TGTGCCAGCAGCGTAGGATCCAGCGGGATGCGTGAGCAGTACTTC
TRBD2,TRBJ2-1,NA,TRBV7-6,CASSWSGGSQFF,TGTGCCAGCAGCTGGAGCGGGGGTTCCCAGTTCTTC
NA,TRBJ2-7,NA,TRBV2,CASALDRNYEQYF,TGTGCCAGCGCCCTAGACAGGAACTACGAGCAGTACTTC
TRBD2,TRBJ2-7,NA,TRBV6-5,CASSYSGTSGKGEQYF,TGTGCCAGCAGTTACTCGGGGACTAGCGGGAAGGGCGAGCAGTACTTC
NA,TRBJ2-5,NA,TRBV12-5,CASGLEVGGGTQYF,TGTGCTAGTGGTTTGGAAGTGGGGGGAGGGACCCAGTACTTC
TRBD1,TRBJ2-7,NA,TRBV5-1,CASSSGAGTASYEQYF,TGCGCCAGCAGCTCCGGGGCCGGGACAGCTTCCTACGAGCAGTACTTC
TRBD1,TRBJ1-2,NA,TRBV28,CASIPTGGGYGYTF,TGTGCCAGCATCCCGACAGGGGGAGGCTATGGCTACACCTTC
TRBD1,TRBJ2-2,NA,TRBV6-4,CASSDGQVAGELFF,TGTGCCAGCAGTGATGGACAGGTGGCCGGGGAGCTGTTTTTT
TRBD1,TRBJ1-5,NA,TRBV5-1,CASSLGTGVSNQPQHF,TGCGCCAGCAGCTTGGGGACAGGGGTAAGCAATCAGCCCCAGCATTTT
NA,TRBJ1-3,NA,TRBV24-1,CATSDLHDSANTIYF,TGTGCCACCAGTGATTTGCATGACTCGGCTAACACCATATATTTT
TRBD1,TRBJ1-2,NA,TRBV24-1,CATSDYGTGKAGYTF,TGTGCCACCAGTGACTACGGGACAGGGAAGGCTGGCTACACCTTC
TRBD1,TRBJ2-5,NA,TRBV13,CASSASGTGEETQYF,TGTGCCAGCAGCGCCTCCGGGACAGGGGAAGAGACCCAGTACTTC
NA,TRBJ2-5,NA,TRBV3-1/TRBV3-2,CASSQVVPSGETQYF,TGTGCCAGCAGCCAAGTGGTACCGTCGGGGGAGACCCAGTACTTC
TRBD1,TRBJ1-3,NA,TRBV15,CATSPPGGGGRNTIYF,TGTGCCACCAGCCCCCCCGGAGGAGGGGGCCGAAACACCATATATTTT
TRBD1,TRBJ2-3,NA,TRBV2,CASPPGTGGDTVSTDTQYF,TGTGCCAGCCCGCCCGGGACAGGGGGCGACACAGTCAGCACAGATACGCAGTATTTT
NA,TRBJ1-4,NA,TRBV19,CASSPSGQFNEKLFF,TGTGCCAGTAGTCCCTCAGGACAGTTTAATGAAAAACTGTTTTTT
NA,TRBJ2-3,NA,TRBV7-7,CASSQGPLGDTQYF,TGTGCTAGCAGTCAGGGCCCCTTAGGAGATACGCAGTATTTT
NA,TRBJ2-7,NA,TRBV6-5,CATTPWRDSRYEQYF,TGTGCCACCACCCCATGGAGGGATTCGCGCTACGAGCAGTACTTC
NA,TRBJ1-5,NA,TRBV7-9,CASSLGAGSTYSNQPQHF,TGTGCCAGCAGCCTTGGGGCCGGCAGCACTTATAGCAATCAGCCCCAGCATTTT
NA,TRBJ2-7,NA,TRBV28,CASDGGGSRYEQYF,TGTGCCAGCGATGGGGGCGGGAGTAGGTACGAGCAGTACTTC
TRBD2,TRBJ2-3,once,TRBV7-8,CASSRLAGVSDTQYF,TGTGCCAGCAGCCGACTAGCGGGAGTATCAGATACGCAGTATTTT